This TCR beta chain is drawn from a study of OX40 agonist ivuxolimab in advanced cancers. Study as a whole: An agonistic human IgG2 monoclonal antibody against OX40 (CD134) was given. Broader study findings: By week 6 at 0.1 to 3.0 mg/kg, blood CD4+ and CD8+ T cells had expanded clonally.

The cohort excluded patients with autoimmune disease history or systemic immunosuppression. Only in-frame clones appear in the TCRdb table, and some are missing; sequencing was by immunoSEQ multiplex PCR. The profile shows over 65,000 clones, about 84% of them singletons. Germline CDR1 and CDR2: MNHEY and SVGAGI. J lost 4 bases, V lost 10 bases, and 8 bases had no gene match. The CDR3 runs 14 residues. Comments on this clone: Its antigen is still unknown.

The chain joins TRBV6-5 to TRBJ2-2, with 8 nucleotides matching TRBD1. This receptor was obtained from an adult with an advanced solid tumor such as melanoma, head and neck, liver or kidney cancer. The input for sequencing was CD4+ or CD8+ T cells sorted from blood, taken in a trial of the OX40 agonist ivuxolimab. The CDR3 loop is CATRTGWATGELFF. The CDR3 DNA reads as TGTGCCACCAGGACAGGGTGGGCCACCGGGGAGCTGTTTTTT.